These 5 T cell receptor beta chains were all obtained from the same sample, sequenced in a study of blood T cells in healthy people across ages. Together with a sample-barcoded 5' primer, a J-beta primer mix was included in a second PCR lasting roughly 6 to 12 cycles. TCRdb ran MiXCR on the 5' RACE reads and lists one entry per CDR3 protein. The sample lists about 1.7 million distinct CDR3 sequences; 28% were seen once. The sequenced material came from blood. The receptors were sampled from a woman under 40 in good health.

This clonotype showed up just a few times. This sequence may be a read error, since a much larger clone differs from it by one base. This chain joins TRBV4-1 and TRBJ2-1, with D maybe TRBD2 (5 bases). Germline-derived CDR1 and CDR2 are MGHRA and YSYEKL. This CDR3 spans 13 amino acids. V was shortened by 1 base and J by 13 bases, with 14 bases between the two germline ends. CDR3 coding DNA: TGCGCCAGCAGCCAAGTTAAGGGAGAGACCCAGTTCTTC. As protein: CASSQVKGETQFF.

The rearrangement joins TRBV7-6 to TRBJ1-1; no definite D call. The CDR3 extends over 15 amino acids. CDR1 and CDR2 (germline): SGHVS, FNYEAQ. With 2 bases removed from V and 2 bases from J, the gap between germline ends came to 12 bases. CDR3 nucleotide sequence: TGTGCCAGCAGCTTAAATCCCCTGAGTAACACTGAAGCTTTCTTT. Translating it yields CASSLNPLSNTEAFF.

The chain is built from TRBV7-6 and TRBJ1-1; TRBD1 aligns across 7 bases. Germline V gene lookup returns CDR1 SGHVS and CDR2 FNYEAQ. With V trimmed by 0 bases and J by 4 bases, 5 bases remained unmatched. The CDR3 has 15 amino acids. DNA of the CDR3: TGTGCCAGCAGCTTAGCAGGGCCAGGGGGCACTGAAGCTTTCTTT. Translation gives CASSLAGPGGTEAFF.

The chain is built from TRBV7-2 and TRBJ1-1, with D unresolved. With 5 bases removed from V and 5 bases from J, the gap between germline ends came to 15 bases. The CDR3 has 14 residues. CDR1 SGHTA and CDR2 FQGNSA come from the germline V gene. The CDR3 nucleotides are TGTGCCAGCAGCATAACCAGAATGGGGACTGAAGCTTTCTTT. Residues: CASSITRMGTEAFF.

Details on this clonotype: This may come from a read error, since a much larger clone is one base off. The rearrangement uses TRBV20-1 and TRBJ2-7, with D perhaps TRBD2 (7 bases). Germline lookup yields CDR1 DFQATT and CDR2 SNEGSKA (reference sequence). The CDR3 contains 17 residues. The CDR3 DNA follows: TGCAATGCTAGAAAAATGGGACGGGGGGCGGAAACCTACGAGCAGTACTTC. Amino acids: CNARKMGRGAETYEQYF.